This T cell receptor (beta chain) was captured by sequencing in a study of technical replicates of blood from four donors. Only a few counts were recorded for this clone. Libraries were prepared by immunoSEQ multiplex PCR; TCRdb keeps only in-frame clonotypes and omits some of them. The profile covers about 15,000 clones, with around 80% appearing a single time and about 11% taken by the ten largest. Trimming cost V 3 bases and J 0 bases; bases outside gene matches: 5. This CDR3 comprises 16 residues. Germline V lookup: CDR1 LNHDA, CDR2 SQIVND (reference sequence). The specimen sequenced was PBMCs. This TCR was sampled from a human donor in good health. V gene TRBV19 combines with J gene TRBJ1-3; 7 nucleotides agree with TRBD1. This chain's CDR3 is CASSIWTGGSGNTIYF. CDR3 in DNA: TGTGCCAGTAGTATTTGGACAGGCGGCTCTGGAAACACCATATATTTT. The full variable domain, in which reference TRBV19 and TRBJ1-3 provide the parts outside the CDR3, is DGGITQSPKYLFRKEGQNVTLSCEQNLNHDAMYWYRQDPGQGLRLIYYSQIVNDFQKGDIAEGYSVSREKKESFPLTVTSAQKNPTAFYLCASSIWTGGSGNTIYFGEGSWLTVV.